The text below deals with one TCR beta chain. Its antigen is not identified. CDR1 is SGHDT and CDR2 is YYEEEE in the germline V gene. Trimming removed 3 bases at V and 0 bases at J, with 10 bases between. This CDR3 spans 15 amino acids. The data were obtained in a study of T-cell memory formation after mild COVID-19. With constant-segment primers, 5'RACE yielded cDNA libraries of TCR alpha and TCR beta that carried sample barcodes and UMIs. TCRdb re-analysed the 5' RACE reads in MiXCR, keeping a single row per CDR3 protein. The profile covers about 360,000 distinct CDR3 sequences, with approximately 15% appearing a single time and 22% taken by the ten largest. Study-level findings and limits: Day 15 to 85 contracting clones showed balanced CD4/CD8; later expanders leaned CD4+. Pre-infection memory already had some responding clones, implying cross-reactive memory joined.

This TCR was sampled from a young man who had mild COVID-19 (a few samples of this study predate the infection). Cell type and time point are not known. This chain uses TRBV5-6 with TRBJ1-3; D may be TRBD1 (5 bases). The sequencing input was PBMCs or a T cell subset sorted from them (not recorded which). The CDR3 loop is CASSWGRSSGNTIYF. The CDR3 DNA sequence: TGTGCCAGCAGCTGGGGACGTTCCTCTGGAAACACCATATATTTT.